This paragraph reports one T cell receptor beta chain. What it binds is not known. This record comes from a study of a mutant IDH1 vaccine in newly diagnosed glioma. Study as a whole: Onset of vaccination occurred 4-6 weeks following radiotherapy alone, or with temozolomide cycles. Treated patients were around 60% male, approximately 38% female, mean age around 40 years. Former treatment meant radiotherapy, temozolomide, or both; the majority had gotten both.

Sequenced by immunoSEQ multiplex PCR; TCRdb stores in-frame clones only, minus some. The table lists 40,000 to 55,000 clones, around 80% of them singletons. The germline CDR1 and CDR2 sequences are SGHRS and YFSETQ. The CDR3 is 13 residues long. Trimming cost V 4 bases and J 5 bases; bases outside gene matches: 3. Described time point: week 5, during vaccination. Each dose delivered 300 ug of mutant IDH1 20-mer peptide subcutaneously with imiquimod. Tumors from donors were new WHO grade 3 or 4 IDH1-mutant astrocytomas with ATRX loss. This TCR was recovered from a man between 45 and 60 years old with glioma. The sample in question was PBMCs, obtained from a glioma patient whose treatment included an IDH1 peptide vaccine. The chain combines TRBV5-1 with TRBJ2-3; TRBD1 matches 8 bases. The CDR3 DNA sequence: TGCGCCAGCAGCGAGACAGGGGTAGATACGCAGTATTTT. Amino acid sequence: CASSETGVDTQYF.